A selection of T cell receptor beta chains follows, all from one sample in a study of OX40 agonist ivuxolimab in advanced cancers. Sequencing used immunoSEQ multiplex PCR; TCRdb keeps in-frame clones, though not all of them. The repertoire holds tens of thousands of clones, about 90% seen once, with 7.8% in the top ten. Sequenced material: CD4+ or CD8+ T cells sorted from blood, taken in a trial of the OX40 agonist ivuxolimab. The receptors originated from an adult with an advanced solid tumor such as melanoma, head and neck, liver or kidney cancer. CDR3s include the opening cysteine and the closing phenylalanine or tryptophan. The D gene is left open where the match is weak. The size field is filled for only some rows; it gives once, few, many or a size class.

J: TRBJ2-7; V: TRBV7-2; D: TRBD1; size: NA; CDR3: CASSSNRGEQYF; DNA: TGTGCCAGCAGCTCCAACAGGGGCGAGCAGTACTTC
J: TRBJ2-5; V: TRBV7-9; D: TRBD2; size: NA; CDR3: CASSLGREGQSRETQYF; DNA: TGTGCCAGCAGCTTAGGACGGGAGGGCCAATCTCGAGAGACCCAGTACTTC
J: TRBJ2-1; V: TRBV9; D: TRBD1; size: NA; CDR3: CASSMTGGFYNEQFF; DNA: TGTGCCAGCAGCATGACAGGGGGTTTTTACAATGAGCAGTTCTTC
J: TRBJ1-1; V: TRBV28; D: NA; size: NA; CDR3: CASDGTMNTEAFF; DNA: TGTGCCAGCGACGGAACTATGAACACTGAAGCTTTCTTT
J: TRBJ1-1; V: TRBV6-6; D: TRBD1; size: NA; CDR3: CASTSGQGFTNTEAFF; DNA: TGTGCCAGCACTTCGGGACAGGGTTTTACAAACACTGAAGCTTTCTTT
J: TRBJ1-1; V: TRBV30; D: NA; size: few; CDR3: CAWGEWGNRAFF; DNA: TGTGCCTGGGGTGAATGGGGGAATCGAGCTTTCTTT
J: TRBJ2-7; V: TRBV6-5; D: TRBD2; size: NA; CDR3: CASSYAAGATYEQYF; DNA: TGTGCCAGCAGTTACGCGGCGGGAGCGACCTACGAGCAGTACTTC
J: TRBJ2-1; V: TRBV12-5; D: TRBD2; size: NA; CDR3: CASGLGGLAGGNEQFF; DNA: TGTGCTAGTGGTTTGGGGGGACTAGCGGGAGGAAACGAGCAGTTCTTC
J: TRBJ2-7; V: TRBV10-2; D: TRBD2; size: once; CDR3: CASRKGLADLYEQYF; DNA: TGCGCCAGCAGGAAAGGACTAGCGGATCTCTACGAGCAGTACTTC
J: TRBJ2-6; V: TRBV6-5; D: NA; size: NA; CDR3: CASTLWGPGANVLTF; DNA: TGTGCCAGCACTCTATGGGGGCCTGGGGCCAACGTCCTGACTTTC
J: TRBJ1-5; V: TRBV7-8; D: NA; size: NA; CDR3: CARKPGRLCDLGNQPQHF; DNA: TGTGCCAGGAAACCGGGACGGCTGTGTGATTTGGGCAATCAGCCCCAGCATTTT
J: TRBJ2-7; V: TRBV10-3; D: TRBD1; size: NA; CDR3: CAIKGQLSYEQYF; DNA: TGTGCCATCAAGGGACAGTTAAGCTACGAGCAGTACTTC
J: TRBJ2-4; V: TRBV6-1; D: TRBD2; size: NA; CDR3: CASSAISGEGHGIQYF; DNA: TGTGCCAGCAGTGCAATTAGCGGGGAGGGTCACGGCATTCAGTACTTC
J: TRBJ1-6; V: TRBV18; D: NA; size: NA; CDR3: CASSPSTGINSPLHF; DNA: TGTGCCAGCTCACCATCGACAGGAATTAATTCACCCCTCCACTTT
J: TRBJ1-1; V: TRBV7-9; D: NA; size: few; CDR3: CASSKAGGGTEAFF; DNA: TGTGCCAGCAGCAAGGCGGGGGGAGGTACTGAAGCTTTCTTT
J: TRBJ1-1; V: TRBV6-6; D: NA; size: NA; CDR3: CASSPGRGVNTEAFF; DNA: TGTGCCAGCAGTCCAGGGCGCGGGGTGAACACTGAAGCTTTCTTT
J: TRBJ2-2; V: TRBV5-4; D: NA; size: NA; CDR3: CASSIPQSGELFF; DNA: TGTGCCAGCAGCATACCCCAGTCCGGGGAGCTGTTTTTT
J: TRBJ2-2; V: TRBV28; D: NA; size: once; CDR3: CASSPPSGSFTGELFF; DNA: TGTGCCAGCAGCCCCCCTTCGGGGTCCTTCACCGGGGAGCTGTTTTTT
J: TRBJ2-1; V: TRBV12-5; D: NA; size: once; CDR3: CASGRRSSYNEQFF; DNA: TGTGCTAGCGGACGTCGGAGCTCCTACAATGAGCAGTTCTTC
J: TRBJ2-1; V: TRBV5-1; D: TRBD2; size: NA; CDR3: CASSSPGLAGSNEQFF; DNA: TGCGCCAGCAGCTCCCCAGGGCTAGCGGGGTCCAATGAGCAGTTCTTC
J: TRBJ2-5; V: TRBV5-1; D: TRBD2; size: NA; CDR3: CASRRGTSQETQYF; DNA: TGCGCCAGCAGGAGGGGGACTAGCCAAGAGACCCAGTACTTC
J: TRBJ2-7; V: TRBV28; D: NA; size: NA; CDR3: CASSTSGLSSYEQYF; DNA: TGTGCCAGCAGTACCTCGGGGCTGAGCTCCTACGAGCAGTACTTC
J: TRBJ1-2; V: TRBV4-1; D: NA; size: NA; CDR3: CASSQLFPRPPGYTF; DNA: TGCGCCAGCAGCCAATTATTCCCTCGTCCTCCTGGCTACACCTTC
J: TRBJ2-2; V: TRBV7-8; D: NA; size: NA; CDR3: CASSSVSATAGELFF; DNA: TGTGCCAGCAGCTCTGTTTCGGCCACCGCCGGGGAGCTGTTTTTT
J: TRBJ2-5; V: TRBV9; D: NA; size: NA; CDR3: CASSVEGSRETQYF; DNA: TGTGCCAGCAGCGTAGAAGGGTCCCGAGAGACCCAGTACTTC
J: TRBJ1-2; V: TRBV6-6; D: TRBD1; size: NA; CDR3: CASSYFDRANYGYTF; DNA: TGTGCCAGCAGTTACTTCGACAGGGCTAACTATGGCTACACCTTC
J: TRBJ2-7; V: TRBV6-1; D: NA; size: NA; CDR3: CASSRDSGFYEQYF; DNA: TGTGCCAGCAGTCGAGACAGCGGTTTCTACGAGCAGTACTTC
J: TRBJ1-6; V: TRBV10-3; D: NA; size: NA; CDR3: CAISDRGHNSPLHF; DNA: TGTGCCATCAGTGACAGGGGCCATAATTCACCCCTCCACTTT
J: TRBJ2-1; V: TRBV5-1; D: TRBD2; size: NA; CDR3: CASSFGTSGTSSYNEQFF; DNA: TGCGCCAGCAGCTTCGGGACTAGCGGGACGAGCTCCTACAATGAGCAGTTCTTC
J: TRBJ2-3; V: TRBV29-1; D: TRBD2; size: NA; CDR3: CSVDSSGIRDTQYF; DNA: TGCAGCGTTGATTCTAGCGGGATCAGAGATACGCAGTATTTT
J: TRBJ2-3; V: TRBV18; D: NA; size: NA; CDR3: CASSPASTDTQYF; DNA: TGTGCCAGCTCACCAGCCAGCACAGATACGCAGTATTTT
J: TRBJ2-7; V: TRBV6-1; D: NA; size: NA; CDR3: CASSWLYEQYF; DNA: TGTGCCAGCAGTTGGCTTTACGAGCAGTACTTC
J: TRBJ1-1; V: TRBV18; D: TRBD1; size: NA; CDR3: CASSPRDSLNTEAFF; DNA: TGTGCCAGCTCACCCAGGGACAGCCTGAACACTGAAGCTTTCTTT
J: TRBJ1-2; V: TRBV27; D: NA; size: NA; CDR3: CASRQFPGSYGYTF; DNA: TGTGCCAGCAGGCAATTCCCGGGCTCCTATGGCTACACCTTC
J: TRBJ2-7; V: TRBV5-5; D: NA; size: NA; CDR3: CASSLGDQIDIRQPYEQYF; DNA: TGTGCCAGCAGCTTGGGGGATCAAATTGACATAAGACAGCCCTACGAGCAGTACTTC
J: TRBJ2-7; V: TRBV9; D: TRBD1; size: NA; CDR3: CASSATGVGEQYF; DNA: TGTGCCAGCAGCGCGACAGGGGTTGGCGAGCAGTACTTC
J: TRBJ2-5; V: TRBV4-2; D: NA; size: NA; CDR3: CASSQAELQETQYF; DNA: TGTGCCAGCAGCCAAGCGGAATTACAAGAGACCCAGTACTTC
J: TRBJ1-1; V: TRBV7-9; D: NA; size: few; CDR3: CASSLYRNTEAFF; DNA: TGTGCCAGCAGCTTATACAGGAACACTGAAGCTTTCTTT
J: TRBJ2-6; V: TRBV7-9; D: NA; size: once; CDR3: CASSFPGNGANVLTF; DNA: TGTGCCAGCAGCTTCCCGGGGAATGGGGCCAACGTCCTGACTTTC
J: TRBJ2-7; V: TRBV10-1; D: NA; size: large; CDR3: CASSESLDYEQYF; DNA: TGCGCCAGCAGTGAGTCTTTGGACTACGAGCAGTACTTC
J: TRBJ2-2; V: TRBV18; D: NA; size: NA; CDR3: CASSFLDITGELFF; DNA: TGTGCCAGCTCATTCCTAGATATCACCGGGGAGCTGTTTTTT
J: TRBJ2-2; V: TRBV19; D: NA; size: NA; CDR3: CASRITATGELFF; DNA: TGTGCCAGTAGAATTACGGCTACCGGGGAGCTGTTTTTT
J: TRBJ2-1; V: TRBV7-3; D: NA; size: NA; CDR3: CASSSNSPNEQFF; DNA: TGTGCCAGCAGTTCAAATAGCCCCAATGAGCAGTTCTTC
J: TRBJ2-7; V: TRBV9; D: TRBD1; size: NA; CDR3: CASSFDPQGGGSEQYF; DNA: TGTGCCAGCAGCTTTGATCCACAAGGGGGCGGTTCCGAGCAGTACTTC
J: TRBJ1-2; V: TRBV29-1; D: NA; size: NA; CDR3: CSTRAGNYGYTF; DNA: TGCAGCACGCGGGCAGGAAACTATGGCTACACCTTC
J: TRBJ2-3; V: TRBV10-3; D: TRBD2; size: NA; CDR3: CAISESKTSGLSTDTQYF; DNA: TGTGCCATCAGTGAGTCGAAGACTAGCGGGCTTAGCACAGATACGCAGTATTTT
J: TRBJ2-7; V: TRBV2; D: NA; size: few; CDR3: CASKESRADSYEQYF; DNA: TGTGCCAGCAAAGAGTCCAGGGCCGACTCCTACGAGCAGTACTTC
J: TRBJ2-7; V: TRBV5-1; D: NA; size: NA; CDR3: CASSLAREYEQYF; DNA: TGCGCCAGCAGCTTGGCCCGAGAATACGAGCAGTACTTC
J: TRBJ1-4; V: TRBV28; D: NA; size: once; CDR3: CALGGGANEKLFF; DNA: TGTGCTCTAGGCGGGGGGGCTAATGAAAAACTGTTTTTT
J: TRBJ1-1; V: TRBV7-9; D: TRBD1; size: NA; CDR3: CASTFTTGITEAFF; DNA: TGTGCCAGCACCTTTACGACAGGGATAACTGAAGCTTTCTTT
J: TRBJ2-7; V: TRBV18; D: TRBD1; size: NA; CDR3: CASSPRQGVYEQYF; DNA: TGTGCCAGCTCACCAAGACAGGGAGTCTACGAGCAGTACTTC
J: TRBJ1-5; V: TRBV12-5; D: NA; size: NA; CDR3: CASGLWDTNQPQHF; DNA: TGTGCTAGTGGTCTATGGGACACCAATCAGCCCCAGCATTTT
J: TRBJ1-5; V: TRBV19; D: TRBD1; size: NA; CDR3: CASSNPRGQEQPQHF; DNA: TGTGCCAGTAGTAATCCCAGGGGGCAGGAACAGCCCCAGCATTTT
J: TRBJ2-7; V: TRBV29-1; D: TRBD2; size: NA; CDR3: CSGSGGRAFIEQYF; DNA: TGCAGCGGGTCCGGCGGGAGGGCCTTTATCGAGCAGTACTTC
J: TRBJ2-7; V: TRBV6-1; D: TRBD1; size: NA; CDR3: CASSLRDRGYEQYF; DNA: TGTGCCAGCAGTCTCCGGGACAGGGGTTACGAGCAGTACTTC
J: TRBJ1-1; V: TRBV11-3; D: NA; size: NA; CDR3: CASSSMNTEAFF; DNA: TGTGCCAGCAGCTCGATGAACACTGAAGCTTTCTTT
J: TRBJ2-1; V: TRBV4-2; D: TRBD2; size: NA; CDR3: CASSLDLGTSGYNEQFF; DNA: TGTGCCAGCAGCCTCGACCTTGGGACTAGCGGTTACAATGAGCAGTTCTTC
J: TRBJ2-7; V: TRBV25-1; D: TRBD2; size: NA; CDR3: CATSRLAGDGYEQYF; DNA: TGTGCCACCTCCCGACTAGCGGGAGACGGCTACGAGCAGTACTTC
J: TRBJ1-1; V: TRBV30; D: NA; size: NA; CDR3: CALRGRSQMNTEAFF; DNA: TGTGCCTTAAGGGGCAGGTCTCAGATGAACACTGAAGCTTTCTTT